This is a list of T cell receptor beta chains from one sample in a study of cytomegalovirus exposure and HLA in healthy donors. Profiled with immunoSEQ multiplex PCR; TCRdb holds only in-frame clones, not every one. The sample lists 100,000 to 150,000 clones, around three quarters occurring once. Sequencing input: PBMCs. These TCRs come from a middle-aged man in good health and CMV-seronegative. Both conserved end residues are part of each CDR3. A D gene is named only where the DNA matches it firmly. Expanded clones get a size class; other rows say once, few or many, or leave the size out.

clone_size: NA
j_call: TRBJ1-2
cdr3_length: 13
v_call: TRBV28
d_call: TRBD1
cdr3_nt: TGTGCCAGCAGTTCCCCTGGACAGGGCCGCTACACCTTC
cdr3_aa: CASSSPGQGRYTF

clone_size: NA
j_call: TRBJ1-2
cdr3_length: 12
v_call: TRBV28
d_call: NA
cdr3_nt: TGTGCCAGCAGGGACAGTAACTATGGCTACACCTTC
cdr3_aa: CASRDSNYGYTF

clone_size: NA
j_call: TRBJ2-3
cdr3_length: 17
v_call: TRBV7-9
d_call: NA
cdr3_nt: TGTGCCAGCAGCTTAAGATTGGGGCAGGCCAGCACAGATACGCAGTATTTT
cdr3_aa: CASSLRLGQASTDTQYF

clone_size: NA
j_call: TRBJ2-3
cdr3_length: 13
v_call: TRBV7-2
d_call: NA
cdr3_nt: TGTGCCAGCAGCCCCCCTAGCACAGATACGCAGTATTTT
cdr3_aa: CASSPPSTDTQYF

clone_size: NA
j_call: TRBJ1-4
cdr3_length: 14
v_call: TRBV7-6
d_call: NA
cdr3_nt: TGTGCCAGCAGCCGCTACAGGAGTAATGAAAAACTGTTTTTT
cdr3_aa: CASSRYRSNEKLFF

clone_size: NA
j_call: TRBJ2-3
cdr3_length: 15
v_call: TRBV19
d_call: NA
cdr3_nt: TGTGCCAGTAGCCCCGGAGGGTCGGGTACAGATACGCAGTATTTT
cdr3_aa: CASSPGGSGTDTQYF

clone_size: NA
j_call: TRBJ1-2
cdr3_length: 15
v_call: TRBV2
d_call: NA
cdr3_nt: TGTGCCAGCAGTGAGGGGGCGCTCAAGGGCTATGGCTACACCTTC
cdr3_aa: CASSEGALKGYGYTF

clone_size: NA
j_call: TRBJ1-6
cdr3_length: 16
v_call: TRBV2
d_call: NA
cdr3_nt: TGTGCCAGCAGTGAATGGGGCGGTAATTACAATTCACCCCTCCACTTT
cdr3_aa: CASSEWGGNYNSPLHF

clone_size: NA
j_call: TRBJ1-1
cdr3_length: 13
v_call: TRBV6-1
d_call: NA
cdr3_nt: TGTGCCAGCAGTGAACTACAGAGCACTGAAGCTTTCTTT
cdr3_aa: CASSELQSTEAFF

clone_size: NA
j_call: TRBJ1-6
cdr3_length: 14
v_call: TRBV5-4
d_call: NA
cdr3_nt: TGTGCCAGCAGCCGGAGGGGTGGTGGGCCACCCCTCCACTTT
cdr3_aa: CASSRRGGGPPLHF

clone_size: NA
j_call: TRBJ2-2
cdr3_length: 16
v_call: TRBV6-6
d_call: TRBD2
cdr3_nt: TGTGCCAGCAGTTACTCGCCTAGCGGGGGCACCGGGGAGCTGTTTTTT
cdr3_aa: CASSYSPSGGTGELFF

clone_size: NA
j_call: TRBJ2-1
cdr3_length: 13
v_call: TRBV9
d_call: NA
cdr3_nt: TGTGCCAGCAGCGGTCTAGTTTTCCATGAGCAGTTCTTC
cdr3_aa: CASSGLVFHEQFF

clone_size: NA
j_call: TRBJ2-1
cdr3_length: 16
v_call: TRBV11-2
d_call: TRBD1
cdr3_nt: TGTGCCAGCAGCTCAACCGGGACAGGGAACTACAATGAGCAGTTCTTC
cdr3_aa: CASSSTGTGNYNEQFF

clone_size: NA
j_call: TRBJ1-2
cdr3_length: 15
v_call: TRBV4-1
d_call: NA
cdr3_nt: TGCGCCAGCAGCCAAGAGGAGGGGATACCCTATGGCTACACCTTC
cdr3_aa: CASSQEEGIPYGYTF

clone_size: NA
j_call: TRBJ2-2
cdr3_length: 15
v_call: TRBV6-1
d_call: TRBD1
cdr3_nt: TGTGCCAGCAGTGCGGACAGGGCCTACACCGGGGAGCTGTTTTTT
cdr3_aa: CASSADRAYTGELFF

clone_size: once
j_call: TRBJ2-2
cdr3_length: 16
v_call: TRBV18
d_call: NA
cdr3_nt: TGTGCCAGCTCACCACCCGCAGGGTTGAACACCGGGGAGCTGTTTTTT
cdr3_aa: CASSPPAGLNTGELFF

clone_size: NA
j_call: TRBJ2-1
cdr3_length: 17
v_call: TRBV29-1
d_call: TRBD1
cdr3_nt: TGCAGCGTTGAAGGTGCCCCGGGACAGGGAAGCTACAATGAGCAGTTCTTC
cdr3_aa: CSVEGAPGQGSYNEQFF

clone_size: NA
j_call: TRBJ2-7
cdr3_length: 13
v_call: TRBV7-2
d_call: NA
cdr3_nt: TGTGCCAGCAGCTTTCAGGGCTTGTACGAGCAGTACTTC
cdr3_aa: CASSFQGLYEQYF

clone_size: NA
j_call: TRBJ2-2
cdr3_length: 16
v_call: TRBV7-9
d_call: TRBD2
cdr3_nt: TGTGCCAGCAGCCCCGCGGGAAGCGGGGTGGGCGGGGAGCTGTTTTTT
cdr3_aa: CASSPAGSGVGGELFF

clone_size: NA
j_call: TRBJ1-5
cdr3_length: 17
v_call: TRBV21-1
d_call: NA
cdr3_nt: TGTGCCAGCAGGACCTTGGGGGGGAGGACAGGGGATCAGCCCCAGCATTTT
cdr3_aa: CASRTLGGRTGDQPQHF

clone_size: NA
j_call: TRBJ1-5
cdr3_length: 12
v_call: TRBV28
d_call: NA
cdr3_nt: TGTGCCAGCAGTTTTGGCCCGCGGGCCCAGCATTTT
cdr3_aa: CASSFGPRAQHF

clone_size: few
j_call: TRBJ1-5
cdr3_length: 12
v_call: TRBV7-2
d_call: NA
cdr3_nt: TGTGCCAGCAGCTTCCGGAATCAGCCCCAGCATTTT
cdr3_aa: CASSFRNQPQHF

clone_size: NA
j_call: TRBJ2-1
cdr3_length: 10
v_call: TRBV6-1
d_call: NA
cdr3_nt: TGTGCCAGCCAGGACAATGAGCAGTTCTTC
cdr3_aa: CASQDNEQFF

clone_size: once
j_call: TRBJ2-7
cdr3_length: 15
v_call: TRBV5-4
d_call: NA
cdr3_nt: TGTGCCAGCAGCTTGGCACAGGATAAAGCCTACGAGCAGTACTTC
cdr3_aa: CASSLAQDKAYEQYF

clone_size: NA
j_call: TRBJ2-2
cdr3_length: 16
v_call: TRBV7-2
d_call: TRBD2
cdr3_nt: TGTGCCAGCAGCTTAGGCGGGAGTACGTACACCGGGGAGCTGTTTTTT
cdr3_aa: CASSLGGSTYTGELFF

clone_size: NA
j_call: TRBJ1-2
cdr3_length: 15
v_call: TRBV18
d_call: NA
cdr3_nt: TGTGCCAGCTCACCACCCCGCGCCAGGGGTTATGGCTACACCTTC
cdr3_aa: CASSPPRARGYGYTF

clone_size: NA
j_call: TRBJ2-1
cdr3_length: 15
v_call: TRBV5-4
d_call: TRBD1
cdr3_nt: TGTGCCAGCAGCTTGGACAGGGGACAATACAATGAGCAGTTCTTC
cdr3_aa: CASSLDRGQYNEQFF

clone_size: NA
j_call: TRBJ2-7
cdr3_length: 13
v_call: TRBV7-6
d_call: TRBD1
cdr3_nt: TGTGCCAGCAGCCAACAGGGGGCGAACGAGCAGTACTTC
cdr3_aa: CASSQQGANEQYF

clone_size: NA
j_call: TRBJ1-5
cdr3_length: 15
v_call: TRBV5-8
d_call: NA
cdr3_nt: TGTGCCAGCAGCTTGGAGCCTATTAGCACTCAGCCCCAGCATTTT
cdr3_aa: CASSLEPISTQPQHF

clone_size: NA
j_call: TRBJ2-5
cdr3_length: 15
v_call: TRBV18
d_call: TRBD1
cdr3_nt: TGTGCCAGCTCACCGGTCCTTACAGGGGGAAAGACCCAGTACTTC
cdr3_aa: CASSPVLTGGKTQYF

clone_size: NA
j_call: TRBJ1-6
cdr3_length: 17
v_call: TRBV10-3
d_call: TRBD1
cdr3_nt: TGTGCCATCAGTAAAGACAGGGGGCGTATAAATAATTCACCCCTCCACTTT
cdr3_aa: CAISKDRGRINNSPLHF

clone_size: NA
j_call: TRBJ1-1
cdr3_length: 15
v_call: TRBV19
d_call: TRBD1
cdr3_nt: TGTGCCAGTAGTACCGGGACAGGGAAGAACACTGAAGCTTTCTTT
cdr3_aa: CASSTGTGKNTEAFF

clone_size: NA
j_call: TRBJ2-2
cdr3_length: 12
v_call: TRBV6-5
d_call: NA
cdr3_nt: TGTGCCAGCAGTGGTGGGGGCCGGGAGCTGTTTTTT
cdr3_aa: CASSGGGRELFF

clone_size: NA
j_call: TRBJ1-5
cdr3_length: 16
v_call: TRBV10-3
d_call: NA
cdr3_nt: TGTGCCATCAGTTCAGACAGCATCTATAGCAATCAGCCCCAGCATTTT
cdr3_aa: CAISSDSIYSNQPQHF

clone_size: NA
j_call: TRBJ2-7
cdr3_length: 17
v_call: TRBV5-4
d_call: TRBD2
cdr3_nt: TGTGCCAGCAGCTTGGGGGGGACTAGCCGTCCTAGCTACGAGCAGTACTTC
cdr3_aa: CASSLGGTSRPSYEQYF

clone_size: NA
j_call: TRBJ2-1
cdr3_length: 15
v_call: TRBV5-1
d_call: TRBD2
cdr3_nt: TGCGCCAGCAGCTTGTCAGCGGGGGGCTCCAATGAGCAGTTCTTC
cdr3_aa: CASSLSAGGSNEQFF

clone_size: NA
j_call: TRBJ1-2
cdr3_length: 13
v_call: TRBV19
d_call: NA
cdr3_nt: TGTGCCAGTAGTGCCCGGGACTTAGGGGGCTACACCTTC
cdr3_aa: CASSARDLGGYTF

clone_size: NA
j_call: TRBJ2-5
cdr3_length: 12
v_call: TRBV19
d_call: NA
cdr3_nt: TGTGCCAGTAGTAGAGACCCGGGTGCCCAGTACTTC
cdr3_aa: CASSRDPGAQYF

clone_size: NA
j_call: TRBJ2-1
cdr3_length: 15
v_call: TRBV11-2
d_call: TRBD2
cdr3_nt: TGTGCCAGCAGCCCGGGACTAGCGGGAGCAGGTGAGCAGTTCTTC
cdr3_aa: CASSPGLAGAGEQFF

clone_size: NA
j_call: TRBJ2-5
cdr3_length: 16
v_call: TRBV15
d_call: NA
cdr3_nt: TGTGCCACCAGCAGAGATCCCCAGGGGGGTCTGGAGACCCAGTACTTC
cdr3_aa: CATSRDPQGGLETQYF

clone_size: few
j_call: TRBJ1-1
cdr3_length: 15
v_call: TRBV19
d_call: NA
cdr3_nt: TGTGCCAGTAGTATCCCGGCAGGGATTAACACTGAAGCTTTCTTT
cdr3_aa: CASSIPAGINTEAFF

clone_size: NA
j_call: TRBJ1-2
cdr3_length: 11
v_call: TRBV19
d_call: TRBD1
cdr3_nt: TGTGCCAGCGTCGACAGGGGCGGCTACACCTTC
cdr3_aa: CASVDRGGYTF

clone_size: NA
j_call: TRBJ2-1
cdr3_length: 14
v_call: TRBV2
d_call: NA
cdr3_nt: TGTGCCAGCCCGCCGAGGGAGAGGAACAATGAGCAGTTCTTC
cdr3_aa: CASPPRERNNEQFF

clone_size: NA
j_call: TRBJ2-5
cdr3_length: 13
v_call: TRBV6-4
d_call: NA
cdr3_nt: TGTGCCAGCAGTGGGGCCCCTGGAGAGACCCAGTACTTC
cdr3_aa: CASSGAPGETQYF

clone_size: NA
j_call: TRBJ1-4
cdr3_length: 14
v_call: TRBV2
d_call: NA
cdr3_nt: TGTGCCAGCAGCCCCCGAGCCGGCGGCGAAAAACTGTTTTTT
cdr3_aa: CASSPRAGGEKLFF

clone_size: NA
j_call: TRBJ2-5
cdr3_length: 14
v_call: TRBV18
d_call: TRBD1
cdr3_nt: TGTGCCAGCTCACCGACAGGGGCTTATGAGACCCAGTACTTC
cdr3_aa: CASSPTGAYETQYF

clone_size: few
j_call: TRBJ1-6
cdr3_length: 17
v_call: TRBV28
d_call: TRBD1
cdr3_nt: TGTGCCAGCAGTTCGACAGGGGGCGCCCCCATGGATTCACCCCTCCACTTT
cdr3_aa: CASSSTGGAPMDSPLHF

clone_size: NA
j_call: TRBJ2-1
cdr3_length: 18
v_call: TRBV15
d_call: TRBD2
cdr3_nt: TGTGCCACGAGCTCGATTGGGATAGCGGGAGATCCATGGAATGAGCAGTTCTTC
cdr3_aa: CATSSIGIAGDPWNEQFF

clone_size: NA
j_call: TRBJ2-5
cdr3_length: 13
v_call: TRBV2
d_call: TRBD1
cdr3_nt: TGTGCCAGCCAGGACAGGTTGGGAGAGACCCAGTACTTC
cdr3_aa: CASQDRLGETQYF

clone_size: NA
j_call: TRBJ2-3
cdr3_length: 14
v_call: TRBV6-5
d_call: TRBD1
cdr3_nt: TGTGCCAGCAGCCTACAGGGGGTGGTAGATACGCAGTATTTT
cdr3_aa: CASSLQGVVDTQYF

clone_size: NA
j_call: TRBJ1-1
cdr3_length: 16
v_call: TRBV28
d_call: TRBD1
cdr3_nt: TGTGCCAGCAGTTTTGGGGACAGGGGCTTGAACACTGAAGCTTTCTTT
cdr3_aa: CASSFGDRGLNTEAFF

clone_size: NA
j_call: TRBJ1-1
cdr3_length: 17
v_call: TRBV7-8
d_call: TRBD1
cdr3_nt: TGTGCCAGCAGCTTAGAGGGACAGGGCATTATGAACACTGAAGCTTTCTTT
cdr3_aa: CASSLEGQGIMNTEAFF

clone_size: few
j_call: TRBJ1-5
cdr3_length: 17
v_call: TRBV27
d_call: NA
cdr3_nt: TGTGCCAGCACCTCCACCGCGGGCGGTTATACCAATCAGCCCCAGCATTTT
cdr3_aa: CASTSTAGGYTNQPQHF